Listed here are 6 T cell receptor beta chains from one sample, sequenced in a study of blood T cell repertoires in COVID-19. Sequenced by immunoSEQ multiplex PCR; TCRdb stores in-frame clones only, minus some. The sample holds tens of thousands of clones, roughly four fifths seen once. Sequencing was performed on peripheral blood. All receptors derive from a man aged 55 to 70 with active COVID-19.

Points on this clone: The sample contains more than one DNA sequence encoding this CDR3. The V and J genes are TRBV13 and TRBJ1-1; 10 bases match TRBD1. V trimming: 5 bases; J trimming: 3 bases; junction bases outside the gene matches: 9. Looked up from germline, CDR1 is PRHDT and CDR2 is FYEKMQ (reference sequence). CDR3 length: 16 amino acids. The CDR3 spells CASSLTTGGRDTEAFF. The CDR3 DNA sequence: TGTGCCAGCAGCCTTACGACAGGGGGCCGGGACACTGAAGCTTTCTTT.

The chain has TRBV24-1 and TRBJ2-2; a weak D match, TRBD1 (5 bases). The CDR3 sequence is 15 residues long. Germline V lookup: CDR1 KGHDR, CDR2 SFDVKD. Trimming removed 2 bases at V and 6 bases at J, with 12 bases between. The DNA of the CDR3 is TGTGCCACCAGTGATTCAGTCAGGGCGGCCGGGGAGCTGTTTTTT. The encoded protein is CATSDSVRAAGELFF.

J is TRBJ2-2 and V is TRBV19; 10 bases fit TRBD2. CDR3 length equals 15 residues. Germline values: CDR1 LNHDA, CDR2 SQIVND (reference sequence). With 5 bases clipped from V and 7 bases from J, the junction kept 7 bases outside the gene matches. CDR3 protein: CASSPSSGRDGELFF. The DNA of the CDR3 is TGTGCCAGTAGTCCATCAAGCGGGAGGGACGGGGAGCTGTTTTTT.

CDR3 DNA sequence: TGTGCCAGCAGCTTAATAGGTAGCGGGGGGGTGAAAGAGACCCAGTACTTC. Protein: CASSLIGSGGVKETQYF. This chain joins TRBV7-2 and TRBJ2-5; 11 bases fit TRBD2. Germline V gene sequence: CDR1 SGHTA, CDR2 FQGNSA. CDR3 length equals 17 residues. Germline trimming cut 2 bases from V and 3 bases from J; bases unmatched to any gene: 8.

V usage is TRBV3-1 (or the pseudogene TRBV3-2) and J usage is TRBJ2-1, with 11 bases lining up with TRBD2. Germline V gives CDR1 LGHDT, CDR2 YNNKEL (reference sequence). Losses at the gene ends were 6 bases for V and 4 bases for J; bases not matched to a gene: 5. The CDR3 has 15 residues. This chain's CDR3 is CASSHTSGGYNEQFF. CDR3 bases: TGTGCCAGCAGTCACACTAGCGGGGGTTACAATGAGCAGTTCTTC.

This clone came up once. The chain carries TRBV27 and TRBJ2-2; D gene unclear. V gave up 3 bases and J gave up 6 bases, with 5 bases separating them. There are 12 residues in the CDR3. Germline CDR1 is MNHEY and CDR2 is SMNVEV (reference sequence). The DNA for the CDR3 is TGTGCCAGCAGTTTGTGGCCCGGGGAGCTGTTTTTT. This translates into CASSLWPGELFF.